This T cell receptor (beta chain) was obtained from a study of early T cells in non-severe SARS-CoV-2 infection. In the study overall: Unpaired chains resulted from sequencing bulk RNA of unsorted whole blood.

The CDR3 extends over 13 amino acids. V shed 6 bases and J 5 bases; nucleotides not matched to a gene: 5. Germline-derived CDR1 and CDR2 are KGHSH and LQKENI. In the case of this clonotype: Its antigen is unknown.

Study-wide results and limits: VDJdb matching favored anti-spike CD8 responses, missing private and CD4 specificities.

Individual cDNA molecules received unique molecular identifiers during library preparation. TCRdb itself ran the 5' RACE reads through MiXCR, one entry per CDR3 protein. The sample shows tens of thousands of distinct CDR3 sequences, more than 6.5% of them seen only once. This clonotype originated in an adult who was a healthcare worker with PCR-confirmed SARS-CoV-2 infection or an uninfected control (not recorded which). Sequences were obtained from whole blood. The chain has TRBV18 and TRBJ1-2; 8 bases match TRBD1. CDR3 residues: CASSPGQDYGYTF. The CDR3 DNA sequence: TGTGCCAGCTCGCCGGGACAGGATTATGGCTACACCTTC.